The clone carrying this T cell receptor beta chain was detected once. The repertoire was sequenced with immunoSEQ multiplex PCR; TCRdb's copy has only in-frame clones and lacks some. Seen here are roughly 63,000 clones, about 87% observed once, and the top ten hold less than 2.5%. This sample was taken from a study of blood T cell repertoires in COVID-19. Germline V gene lookup returns CDR1 LNHDA and CDR2 SQIVND (reference sequence). CDR3 size: 14 residues. Trimming cost V 5 bases and J 11 bases, with 21 bases left between them. Sequences were obtained from peripheral blood. V usage is TRBV19 and J usage is TRBJ1-2; maybe TRBD1 (6 bases). The source of this sequence is a human donor in a cohort sampled during active COVID-19. The DNA for the CDR3 is TGTGCCAGTAGTTCGACAGGAACGGGTCTAGGATACACCTTC. This encodes CASSSTGTGLGYTF.